This T cell receptor beta chain was identified during a study of blood T cells in healthy people across ages. A second PCR of 7 to 11 cycles used a sample-barcoded 5' primer and a J-beta primer mix. MiXCR, run by TCRdb on the 5' RACE reads, gives a single entry per CDR3 protein. The sample includes hundreds of thousands of distinct CDR3 sequences, 21% of them seen just once. V was clipped by 5 bases and J by 6 bases; unmatched bases: 7. Germline values: CDR1 MNHNY, CDR2 SVGAGI (reference sequence). The length of the CDR3 is 15 residues. This clonotype turned up a few times. The clonotype comes from a man aged 65 to 79 in good health. The sample comprised blood. The V call is TRBV6-6, the J call TRBJ2-1; TRBD2 matches at 10 bases. CDR3 region: CASSAGTSASNEQFF. The CDR3, as DNA: TGTGCCAGCAGTGCCGGGACTAGCGCTTCCAATGAGCAGTTCTTC.